The source of this T cell receptor (beta chain) is a study of blood T cell repertoires in COVID-19. Study background: Both acute and convalescent COVID-19 samples were obtained from the United States, Italy and Spain.

Trimming removed 2 bases from V and 2 bases from J, with 9 bases in between. This CDR3 has 15 amino acids. Germline CDR1 LGHNA, CDR2 YNFKEQ. The method was immunoSEQ multiplex PCR; TCRdb's version includes in-frame clones alone and lacks a portion of them. The data show a few hundred thousand clones, 90% seen once. Clinical history reported by participants formed the basis on which cohorts were assigned. The sequence came from a young woman with acute COVID-19. Sequenced sample: PBMCs or T cells enriched from blood (not recorded which). This chain connects TRBV4-2 to TRBJ2-2; tentatively, D is TRBD2 (5 bases). Here the CDR3 DNA reads TGTGCCAGCAGCCAAATTCGGGGTAACACCGGGGAGCTGTTTTTT. Translated: CASSQIRGNTGELFF.